This entry lists 29 T cell receptor beta chains sequenced from one sample in a study of blood T cell repertoires in COVID-19. The assay was immunoSEQ multiplex PCR, and TCRdb's table has in-frame clones only and misses some. The table records about 200,000 clones, over 75% of them present only once. Material: PBMCs or T cells enriched from blood (not recorded which). These receptors originate from a woman between 40 and 55 years old with acute COVID-19.

The rearrangement uses TRBV2 and TRBJ1-1; 9 bases align to TRBD1. Germline lookup yields CDR1 SNHLY and CDR2 FYNNEI. This CDR3 has 13 amino acids. J lost 5 bases, V lost 6 bases, and 4 bases had no gene match. CDR3 in DNA: TGTGCCAGCAGGACAGGGGGAGTAACTGAAGCTTTCTTT. It encodes CASRTGGVTEAFF.

This chain links TRBV5-6 with TRBJ1-5; TRBD1 agrees at 8 bases. The CDR3 has 16 residues. Looked up from germline, CDR1 is SGHDT and CDR2 is YYEEEE. The V gene end was trimmed by 3 bases and the J gene end by 0 bases; junction bases not matched to a gene: 5. The CDR3 spells CASSSGQGHSNQPQHF. Written as DNA, the CDR3 is TGTGCCAGCAGCTCCGGACAGGGCCATAGCAATCAGCCCCAGCATTTT.

V and J are TRBV18 and TRBJ2-7, with 10 bases that match TRBD2. CDR1 is KGHSH, CDR2 LQKENI, per germline. J lost 3 bases, V lost 5 bases, and 7 bases had no gene match. CDR3 length: 15 amino acids. The CDR3 loop reads CASSDSSGRGYEQYF. Here the CDR3 DNA reads TGTGCCAGCTCAGATTCTAGCGGGAGAGGCTACGAGCAGTACTTC.

This clone was observed a handful of times. V and J are TRBV18 and TRBJ1-1; possibly TRBD1 for D (6 bases). The CDR3 has 13 amino acids. Deletions cut 5 bases from V and 5 bases from J, with 12 bases between. Germline V gene sequence: CDR1 KGHSH, CDR2 LQKENI. The CDR3 DNA sequence: TGTGCCAGCTCAACAGGGAAGGGAACTGAAGCTTTCTTT. Protein product: CASSTGKGTEAFF.

V gene TRBV19 combines with J gene TRBJ1-3; D ambiguous. The CDR3 spans 11 residues. Trimming left V 10 bases short and J 4 bases short, with 8 bases between. Germline-derived CDR1 and CDR2 are LNHDA and SQIVND (reference sequence). CDR3 sequence reads: CATRSGNTIYF. The DNA of the CDR3 is TGTGCCACCAGGTCGGGAAACACCATATATTTT. Drawing the rest from reference TRBV19 and TRBJ1-3, the complete variable domain is DGGITQSPKYLFRKEGQNVTLSCEQNLNHDAMYWYRQDPGQGLRLIYYSQIVNDFQKGDIAEGYSVSREKKESFPLTVTSAQKNPTAFYLCATRSGNTIYFGEGSWLTVV.

The V gene is TRBV29-1, the J gene TRBJ1-2; tentatively, D is TRBD1 (6 bases). Trimming left V 4 bases short and J 2 bases short, with 8 bases between. This CDR3 is 12 amino acids long. Looked up from germline, CDR1 is SQVTM and CDR2 is ANQGSEA. This CDR3 reads CSVVQGNYGYTF. The CDR3 DNA reads as TGCAGCGTTGTGCAGGGGAACTATGGCTACACCTTC. Complete variable domain (other parts from reference TRBV29-1 and TRBJ1-2): SAVISQKPSRDICQRGTSLTIQCQVDSQVTMMFWYRQQPGQSLTLIATANQGSEATYESGFVIDKFPISRPNLTFSTLTVSNMSPEDSSIYLCSVVQGNYGYTFGSGTRLTVV.

This chain uses TRBV27 with TRBJ2-1; 11 bases agree with TRBD2. Germline trimming cut 6 bases from V and 10 bases from J; bases unmatched to any gene: 14. This CDR3 comprises 16 residues. Germline lookup yields CDR1 MNHEY and CDR2 SMNVEV (reference sequence). The CDR3, as DNA: TGTGCCAGCAGCGGGACTAGCGGAGCCAAGCGTCAAGAGCAGTTCTTC. Translation: CASSGTSGAKRQEQFF.

This rearrangement joins TRBV28 to TRBJ1-4; no definite D call. Germline-derived CDR1 and CDR2 are MDHEN and SYDVKM. The V gene lost 5 bases and the J gene lost 4 bases, with 8 bases spanning the gap. The CDR3 loop spans 13 amino acids. The CDR3 here is CASSPPHNEKLFF. The CDR3 DNA sequence: TGTGCCAGCAGTCCCCCCCATAATGAAAAACTGTTTTTT.

This sequence joins TRBV19 and TRBJ2-7, with D perhaps TRBD1 (6 bases). Germline CDR1 reads LNHDA; CDR2 reads SQIVND (reference sequence). V was pared by 2 bases and J by 3 bases, with 14 bases between. The CDR3 covers 15 residues. In nucleotides, the CDR3 is TGTGCCAGTAGTATAAGATCGACAGGACTCTACGAGCAGTACTTC. It translates to CASSIRSTGLYEQYF.

J is TRBJ2-2 and V is TRBV7-3; 8 bases are a match to TRBD2. Germline trimming cut 4 bases from V and 6 bases from J; bases unmatched to any gene: 10. The germline V gene has CDR1 SGHTA and CDR2 FQGTGA. The CDR3 contains 16 residues. The CDR3, as DNA: TGTGCCAGCAGCTCCGGGGGGGCCAGAAACGCCGGGGAGCTGTTTTTT. It specifies CASSSGGARNAGELFF.

V usage is TRBV11-2 and J usage is TRBJ2-1; possible D gene TRBD2, 7 bases. This CDR3 has 13 residues. Trimming shortened V by 8 bases and J by 4 bases, and 12 bases separated the two germline ends. CDR1 is SGHAT, CDR2 FQNNGV, per germline. CDR3 in DNA: TGTGCCAGCCGGGGGGCAAGGTACAATGAGCAGTTCTTC. Protein sequence: CASRGARYNEQFF.

CDR3 sequence (DNA): TGCAGCGTCGGGGAACTGTATAATTCACCCCTCCACTTT. Amino acid sequence: CSVGELYNSPLHF. The V and J genes are TRBV29-1 and TRBJ1-6; D is undetermined. Trimming took off 6 bases at V and 4 bases at J, with 10 bases between the two ends. Germline CDR1 SQVTM, CDR2 ANQGSEA. The CDR3 is 13 residues long.

This clone was counted ten times or more. The V and J genes are TRBV19 and TRBJ1-1, with no clear D. V was trimmed by 3 bases and J by 3 bases, leaving 8 bases between them. CDR1 LNHDA and CDR2 SQIVND come from the germline V gene (reference sequence). This CDR3 comprises 13 residues. CDR3 nucleotides: TGTGCCAGTAGTATGCGGCAAGACACTGAAGCTTTCTTT. It yields the protein CASSMRQDTEAFF. The whole variable domain, remainder taken from reference TRBV19 and TRBJ1-1, is DGGITQSPKYLFRKEGQNVTLSCEQNLNHDAMYWYRQDPGQGLRLIYYSQIVNDFQKGDIAEGYSVSREKKESFPLTVTSAQKNPTAFYLCASSMRQDTEAFFGQGTRLTVV.

The chain has TRBV5-1 and TRBJ1-2; D is undetermined. The CDR3 sequence is 14 residues long. The germline CDR1 and CDR2 sequences are SGHRS and YFSETQ. V shed 0 bases and J shed 1 base, with 7 bases lying between them. The CDR3 DNA follows: TGCGCCAGCAGCTTGGGACACATTAACTATGGCTACACCTTC. This codes for CASSLGHINYGYTF.

Comments on this clone: Distinct nucleotide sequences in the sample also encode this CDR3. The chain employs TRBV7-3 and TRBJ2-2, with D maybe TRBD2 (6 bases). V was shortened by 2 bases and J by 1 base, with 8 bases between the two germline ends. This CDR3 spans 15 amino acids. CDR1 SGHTA and CDR2 FQGTGA come from the germline V gene. DNA of the CDR3: TGTGCCAGCAGCTTAGCGGGGCTGAACACCGGGGAGCTGTTTTTT. Its protein product is CASSLAGLNTGELFF. The whole variable domain, remainder taken from reference TRBV7-3 and TRBJ2-2, is GAGVSQTPSNKVTEKGKYVELRCDPISGHTALYWYRQSLGQGPEFLIYFQGTGAADDSGLPNDRFFAVRPEGSVSTLKIQRTERGDSAVYLCASSLAGLNTGELFFGEGSRLTVL.

This chain joins TRBV29-1 and TRBJ1-2; 11 bases fit TRBD1. Trimming removed 7 bases from V and 4 bases from J; junction bases left unmatched: 5. This CDR3 comprises 13 residues. The germline gives CDR1 SQVTM, CDR2 ANQGSEA. In DNA, the CDR3 is TGCAGCGCTGGACAGGGGGCGACCTATGGCTACACCTTC. Protein: CSAGQGATYGYTF.

The V and J genes are TRBV5-6 and TRBJ1-1; D gene uncertain. This CDR3 has 16 residues. Trimming removed 4 bases at V and 0 bases at J, with 16 bases between. Germline assignment: CDR1 SGHDT and CDR2 YYEEEE. The CDR3 here is CASSPIRVSMNTEAFF. The CDR3 nucleotides read TGTGCCAGCAGCCCGATCCGGGTTTCTATGAACACTGAAGCTTTCTTT.

The chain is built from TRBV18 and TRBJ2-4, with D perhaps TRBD1 (6 bases). Looked up from germline, CDR1 is KGHSH and CDR2 is LQKENI. This CDR3 is built from 16 residues. V was clipped by 0 bases and J by 8 bases, with 17 bases between them. The chain's CDR3 is CASSPPVQGRGDIQYF. The CDR3 bases are TGTGCCAGCTCACCACCGGTGCAGGGGCGAGGTGACATTCAGTACTTC.

This chain uses TRBV11-3 with TRBJ1-3, with D unclear. The CDR3 length is 19 residues. Germline CDR1 and CDR2: SGHNT and YENEEA. V gave up 3 bases and J gave up 1 base, with 22 bases separating them. CDR3 loop: CASSFPPERELSSGNTIYF. In DNA, the CDR3 is TGTGCCAGCAGCTTCCCTCCCGAGAGAGAGCTCTCTTCTGGAAACACCATATATTTT.

The V call is TRBV11-2, the J call TRBJ1-2, with D possibly matching TRBD1 (5 bases). The CDR3 totals 15 residues. V dropped 1 base and J dropped 0 bases, with 9 bases sitting between them. Germline CDR1 and CDR2: SGHAT and FQNNGV. The CDR3 here is CASSLVRGANYGYTF. CDR3 nucleotide sequence: TGTGCCAGCAGCTTAGTTCGGGGGGCTAACTATGGCTACACCTTC.

The chain joins TRBV10-3 to TRBJ1-1, with D unclear. With 7 bases removed from V and 0 bases from J, the gap between germline ends came to 9 bases. This CDR3 has 13 residues. Germline V CDR1 and CDR2: ENHRY, SYGVKD. DNA for the CDR3: TGTGCCATCACCCTTGGCATGAACACTGAAGCTTTCTTT. As protein: CAITLGMNTEAFF.

The J gene is TRBJ1-5, the V gene TRBV6-2 or TRBV6-3; D unclear. The CDR3 contains 13 residues. The V gene's germline CDR1 is MNHEY and CDR2 SVGEGT. The V gene lost 7 bases and the J gene lost 7 bases, with 14 bases spanning the gap. In DNA, the CDR3 is TGTGCCAGCACCCCGCGGGTGGGCCAGCCCCAGCATTTT. This codes for CASTPRVGQPQHF.

The rearrangement links TRBV5-1 to TRBJ2-2; 8 bases line up with TRBD1. In germline, CDR1 is SGHRS, CDR2 YFSETQ. V lost 0 bases and J lost 4; bases outside the gene matches: 5. This CDR3 is 16 amino acids long. Here the CDR3 reads CASSLAMDRATGELFF. For the CDR3, the DNA is TGCGCCAGCAGCTTGGCCATGGACAGGGCCACCGGGGAGCTGTTTTTT.

The count of this clone is one. V and J are TRBV30 and TRBJ2-3; 8 bases are shared with TRBD1. The CDR3 covers 15 residues. CDR1 and CDR2 (germline): GTSNPN, SVGIG (reference sequence). V was pared by 2 bases and J by 1 base, with 5 bases of the junction left unmatched. The CDR3 DNA follows: TGTGCCTGGAGTACAGGGGGTACAGGCACAGATACGCAGTATTTT. This gives the protein CAWSTGGTGTDTQYF.

The V call is TRBV4-1, the J call TRBJ2-7; possibly TRBD1 for D (6 bases). The CDR3 consists of 16 residues. The V end lost 0 bases, the J end lost 0 bases, and 12 bases lay between the germline ends. Germline V lookup: CDR1 MGHRA, CDR2 YSYEKL. CDR3 coding DNA: TGCGCCAGCAGCCAAGAAAGGACAGTCAGCTCCTACGAGCAGTACTTC. It translates to CASSQERTVSSYEQYF.

The chain carries TRBV2 and TRBJ2-5; 8 bases agree with TRBD2. This CDR3 is built from 14 residues. Germline V gives CDR1 SNHLY, CDR2 FYNNEI. The trim removed 2 bases at V and 5 bases at J, leaving 4 bases unmatched. CDR3 bases: TGTGCCAGCAGTGAAACGGGGGGGTGGGAGACCCAGTACTTC. Protein sequence: CASSETGGWETQYF.

The chain uses TRBV30 and TRBJ2-5; D is perhaps TRBD2 (5 bases). From germline, CDR1 is GTSNPN and CDR2 SVGIG (reference sequence). The CDR3 extends over 14 amino acids. V was shortened by 4 bases and J by 4 bases, with 16 bases between the two germline ends. The CDR3 region has the DNA TGTGCCTGGAAAGGCCCGGGGAAGGGAGAGACCCAGTACTTC. It encodes CAWKGPGKGETQYF.

As concerns this clone: The sample carries other DNA sequences with the same CDR3. The V gene is TRBV29-1, the J gene TRBJ1-1; TRBD1 is a possible D gene (6 bases). Germline V lookup: CDR1 SQVTM, CDR2 ANQGSEA. The CDR3 contains 13 residues. With 7 bases removed from V and 1 base from J, the gap between germline ends came to 13 bases. The CDR3 loop is CSAGRGGNTEAFF. CDR3 sequence (DNA): TGCAGCGCCGGACGAGGGGGGAACACTGAAGCTTTCTTT.

The rearrangement links TRBV19 to TRBJ2-2; 9 nucleotides line up with TRBD1. Unmatched junction bases numbered 6, after V lost 6 bases and J lost 4 bases. The CDR3 contains 15 residues. From germline, CDR1 is LNHDA and CDR2 SQIVND (reference sequence). CDR3 region: CASSDHRGPTGELFF. The DNA of the CDR3 is TGTGCCAGTAGCGACCACAGGGGGCCCACCGGGGAGCTGTTTTTT.